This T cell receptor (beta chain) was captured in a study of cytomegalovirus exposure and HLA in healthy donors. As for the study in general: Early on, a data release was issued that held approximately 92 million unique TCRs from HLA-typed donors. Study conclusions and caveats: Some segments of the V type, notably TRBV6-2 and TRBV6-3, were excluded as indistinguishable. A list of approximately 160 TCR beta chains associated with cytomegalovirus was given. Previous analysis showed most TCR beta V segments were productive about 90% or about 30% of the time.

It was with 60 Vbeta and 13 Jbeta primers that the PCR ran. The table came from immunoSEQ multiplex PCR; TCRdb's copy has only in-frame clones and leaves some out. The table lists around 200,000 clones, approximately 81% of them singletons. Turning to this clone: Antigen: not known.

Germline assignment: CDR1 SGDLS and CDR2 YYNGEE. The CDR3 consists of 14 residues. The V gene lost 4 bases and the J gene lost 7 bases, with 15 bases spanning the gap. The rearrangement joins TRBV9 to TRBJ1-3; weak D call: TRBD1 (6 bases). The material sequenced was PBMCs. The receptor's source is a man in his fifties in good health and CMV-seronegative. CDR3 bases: TGTGCCAGCAGCCCAACAGGGTTCCCGAACACCATATATTTT. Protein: CASSPTGFPNTIYF.